Shown below are 6 T cell receptor beta chains from a single sample sequenced in a study of blood T cells in healthy people across ages. The use of a sample-barcoded 5' primer and a J-beta primer mix characterized a second PCR of roughly 6 to 11 cycles. TCRdb ran MiXCR on the 5' RACE reads and lists one entry per CDR3 protein. The repertoire holds some 1,800,000 distinct CDR3 sequences, with 30% to 40% as singletons. What was sequenced was blood. The source of these receptors is a human donor in good health.

This clonotype was seen more than once but under ten times. The V and J genes are TRBV5-1 and TRBJ2-1; maybe TRBD2 (5 bases). The germline V gene encodes CDR1 SGHRS and CDR2 YFSETQ. Deletions cut 3 bases from V and 9 bases from J, with 16 bases between. The CDR3 is 14 amino acids. In nucleotides, the CDR3 is TGCGCCAGCAGCTCGGGCCCAACTAGTAGTGAGCAGTTCTTC. Its protein product is CASSSGPTSSEQFF.

The CDR3 DNA reads as TGTGCCAGCAGCTTGTTGACAGGGTCGCACGAGCAGTACTTC. Translation: CASSLLTGSHEQYF. This chain uses TRBV11-3 with TRBJ2-7, with 7 bases lining up with TRBD1. Germline CDR1 reads SGHNT; CDR2 reads YENEEA. The J segment lost 5 bases and the V segment lost 3 bases, leaving 7 bases of the junction unmatched. The CDR3 totals 14 residues.

This clonotype appeared a few times. The V call is TRBV5-1, the J call TRBJ2-2; D unresolved. Trimming removed 2 bases from V and 3 bases from J, with 5 bases in between. The germline CDR1 and CDR2 sequences are SGHRS and YFSETQ. This CDR3 has 13 amino acids. The CDR3 reads CASSFQDTGELFF. CDR3 bases: TGCGCCAGCAGCTTCCAGGACACCGGGGAGCTGTTTTTT.

Here the CDR3 DNA reads TGCGCCAGCAGCCAAGCGGACAGGGGGCCCACAGATACGCAGTATTTT. This codes for CASSQADRGPTDTQYF. The rearrangement joins TRBV4-3 to TRBJ2-3; TRBD1 matches 11 bases. Trimming removed 1 base from V and 2 bases from J; junction bases left unmatched: 2. Germline V gene sequence: CDR1 LGHNA, CDR2 YSLEER. This CDR3 contains 16 residues.

In DNA form, the CDR3 reads TGTGCCAGCAGCTACCCCGGGACAGGGGACAATGAGCAGTTCTTC. The encoded protein is CASSYPGTGDNEQFF. The chain carries TRBV7-9 and TRBJ2-1; 10 nucleotides align to TRBD1. J lost 5 bases, V lost 4 bases, and 5 bases had no gene match. Germline CDR1 is SEHNR and CDR2 is FQNEAQ (reference sequence). The CDR3 has 15 residues.

This chain joins TRBV20-1 and TRBJ1-1; tentatively, D is TRBD1 (5 bases). V lost 6 bases and J 5 bases, leaving 16 bases between the germline ends. The V gene's germline CDR1 is DFQATT and CDR2 SNEGSKA (reference sequence). This CDR3 contains 13 residues. In DNA form, the CDR3 reads TGCAGTGCCGCCTGGCAGGGTGAGACTGAAGCTTTCTTT. Translation: CSAAWQGETEAFF.